These 23 T cell receptor beta chains share one sample of origin, sequenced in a study of blood T cell repertoires in COVID-19. Sequencing was performed with immunoSEQ multiplex PCR; in TCRdb, only in-frame clones are kept and a portion is missing. The sample lists roughly 410,000 clones, approximately 91% occurring once. The source material was peripheral blood. The receptors were sampled from a middle-aged woman with COVID-19, enrolled during active disease.

In its sample, this clone was seen once. The rearrangement joins TRBV2 to TRBJ1-2; 8 nucleotides line up with TRBD1. With V trimmed by 10 bases and J by 7 bases, 11 bases remained unmatched. The CDR3 length is 13 residues. Germline V CDR1 and CDR2: SNHLY, FYNNEI. Written as DNA, the CDR3 is TGTGCCACCGGCAGGGGGCGCCGGGGTGGCTACACCTTC. Encoded protein: CATGRGRRGGYTF.

This clone was picked up one time. This chain connects TRBV7-9 to TRBJ1-6; perhaps TRBD1 as D (6 bases). V was cut by 1 base and J by 3 bases, with 10 bases left in between. This CDR3 has 16 amino acids. Germline loops: CDR1 SEHNR, CDR2 FQNEAQ (reference sequence). Written as DNA, the CDR3 is TGTGCCAGCAGCTTAGGGGACACTCGCTATAATTCACCCCTCCACTTT. Its protein is CASSLGDTRYNSPLHF. Supplemented by reference TRBV7-9 and TRBJ1-6, the full variable domain reads DTGVSQNPRHKITKRGQNVTFRCDPISEHNRLYWYRQTLGQGPEFLTYFQNEAQLEKSRLLSDRFSAERPKGSFSTLEIQRTEQGDSAMYLCASSLGDTRYNSPLHFGNGTRLTVT.

V gene TRBV27 combines with J gene TRBJ1-5; D is unclear. CDR3 length equals 12 residues. The V and J ends lost 5 bases and 4 bases respectively, with 6 bases between them. The germline V gene encodes CDR1 MNHEY and CDR2 SMNVEV (reference sequence). The CDR3 is CASSNRNQPQHF. In DNA form, the CDR3 reads TGTGCCAGCAGTAACAGAAATCAGCCCCAGCATTTT.

The J gene is TRBJ1-1, the V gene TRBV7-9, with 10 bases fitting TRBD1. V was clipped by 9 bases and J by 3 bases; unmatched bases: 7. The CDR3 extends over 14 amino acids. CDR1 and CDR2 (germline): SEHNR, FQNEAQ (reference sequence). The CDR3, as DNA: TGTGCCAGTAGCCGGGACAGGGGAGACACTGAAGCTTTCTTT. Protein product: CASSRDRGDTEAFF.

Turning to this clone: The junction departs from the called germline gene at one end, perhaps through a read error. The chain is built from TRBV7-7 and TRBJ1-1, with a tentative D call TRBD1 (5 bases). This CDR3 comprises 13 residues. CDR1 is SSHAT, CDR2 FNYEAQ, per germline (reference sequence). This chain's CDR3 is CASSLDSGTEAFF. The CDR3 DNA reads as TGTGCTAGCAGCTTAGACAGCGGCACTGAAGCTTTCTTT.

The rearrangement uses TRBV6-5 and TRBJ1-2; D remains unclear. Trimming shortened V by 6 bases and J by 7 bases, and 15 bases separated the two germline ends. The CDR3 covers 13 residues. Germline loops: CDR1 MNHEY, CDR2 SVGAGI. CDR3 amino acids: CASSPDISGGYTF. The CDR3 DNA reads as TGTGCCAGCAGCCCGGATATATCGGGTGGCTACACCTTC.

The rearrangement uses TRBV5-6 and TRBJ1-3; maybe TRBD1 (6 bases). Trimming removed 4 bases from V and 3 bases from J, with 14 bases in between. The germline CDR1 and CDR2 sequences are SGHDT and YYEEEE. This CDR3 is built from 15 residues. The CDR3 loop is CASSPGHRVGNTIYF. As DNA, the CDR3 is TGTGCCAGCAGCCCGGGACACAGGGTTGGAAACACCATATATTTT.

The CDR3 coding sequence is TGTGCCAGCAGCCCCAGACAGAATTCACCCCTCCACTTT. This codes for CASSPRQNSPLHF. J is TRBJ1-6 and V is TRBV7-2; perhaps TRBD1 as D (5 bases). The CDR3 covers 13 residues. In germline, CDR1 is SGHTA, CDR2 FQGNSA. Trimming removed 5 bases at V and 7 bases at J, with 9 bases between. The whole variable domain, filled in from reference TRBV7-2 and TRBJ1-6, reads GAGVSQSPSNKVTEKGKDVELRCDPISGHTALYWYRQSLGQGLEFLIYFQGNSAPDKSGLPSDRFSAERTGGSVSTLTIQRTQQEDSAVYLCASSPRQNSPLHFGNGTRLTVT.

The chain carries TRBV28 and TRBJ2-5; 9 nucleotides line up with TRBD2. CDR1 is MDHEN, CDR2 SYDVKM, per germline. CDR3 size: 15 residues. J lost 5 bases, V lost 1 base, and 5 bases had no gene match. CDR3 protein: CASSLSASGMETQYF. CDR3 DNA: TGTGCCAGCAGTTTATCTGCTAGCGGGATGGAGACCCAGTACTTC.

The chain joins TRBV7-9 to TRBJ2-1, with 9 positions matching TRBD1. The CDR3 has 16 amino acids. Germline V gives CDR1 SEHNR, CDR2 FQNEAQ (reference sequence). V dropped 2 bases and J dropped 4; count of bases not matched to a gene: 6. The CDR3 DNA is TGTGCCAGCAGCTTATTGGGGACAGGGCAATACAATGAGCAGTTCTTC. Residues: CASSLLGTGQYNEQFF.

The J gene is TRBJ1-4, the V gene TRBV5-1; 12 bases fit TRBD1. The CDR3 runs to 16 residues. CDR1 is SGHRS, CDR2 YFSETQ, per germline. Trimming cost V 5 bases and J 7 bases; bases outside gene matches: 9. The CDR3 protein is CASRGTGGQVREKLFF. The CDR3 region has the DNA TGCGCCAGCAGAGGGACAGGGGGCCAGGTTCGTGAAAAACTGTTTTTT. The full variable domain, completed using reference TRBV5-1 and TRBJ1-4, is KAGVTQTPRYLIKTRGQQVTLSCSPISGHRSVSWYQQTPGQGLQFLFEYFSETQRNKGNFPGRFSGRQFSNSRSEMNVSTLELGDSALYLCASRGTGGQVREKLFFGSGTQLSVL.

V is TRBV6-2 or TRBV6-3 and J is TRBJ1-1; possibly TRBD1 for D (6 bases). CDR3 size: 12 residues. V was cut by 5 bases and J by 11 bases, with 15 bases left in between. The germline gives CDR1 MNHEY, CDR2 SVGEGT. CDR3 in amino acids: CASSLAWGLAFF. CDR3 DNA sequence: TGTGCCAGCAGTCTGGCCTGGGGGCTGGCTTTCTTT.

The chain employs TRBV7-3 and TRBJ1-3; D unresolved. The CDR3 extends over 15 amino acids. The germline V gene has CDR1 SGHTA and CDR2 FQGTGA. V gave up 2 bases and J gave up 2 bases, with 10 bases separating them. CDR3 region: CASSLGFGAGNTIYF. For the CDR3, the DNA is TGTGCCAGCAGCTTAGGGTTCGGGGCTGGAAACACCATATATTTT. Full variable domain (rest looked up from reference TRBV7-3 and TRBJ1-3): GAGVSQTPSNKVTEKGKYVELRCDPISGHTALYWYRQSLGQGPEFLIYFQGTGAADDSGLPNDRFFAVRPEGSVSTLKIQRTERGDSAVYLCASSLGFGAGNTIYFGEGSWLTVV.

This chain connects TRBV19 to TRBJ2-2, with a tentative D call TRBD1 (7 bases). Germline V gives CDR1 LNHDA, CDR2 SQIVND (reference sequence). V lost 2 bases and J lost 3, with 13 bases in between. CDR3 length: 16 residues. CDR3 bases: TGTGCCAGTAGTATACCCAGGGGGACTTACACCGGGGAGCTGTTTTTT. It encodes CASSIPRGTYTGELFF.

The rearrangement uses TRBV6-5 and TRBJ2-5, with 12 bases lining up with TRBD2. Trimming removed 4 bases from V and 2 bases from J; junction bases left unmatched: 5. Germline V CDR1 and CDR2: MNHEY, SVGAGI. This CDR3 contains 16 residues. DNA for the CDR3: TGTGCCAGCAGTTCCCTAGCGGGAGGGCGACAAGAGACCCAGTACTTC. This gives the protein CASSSLAGGRQETQYF.

The rearrangement links TRBV2 to TRBJ2-3, with 11 bases lining up with TRBD2. The CDR3 length is 12 residues. Germline-derived CDR1 and CDR2 are SNHLY and FYNNEI. V was clipped by 2 bases and J by 14 bases; unmatched bases: 3. CDR3 region: CASSELAGGMYF. In DNA form, the CDR3 reads TGTGCCAGCAGTGAACTAGCGGGAGGAATGTATTTT.

The genes are TRBV4-3 and TRBJ1-1; D gene unclear. Germline loops: CDR1 LGHNA, CDR2 YSLEER. The CDR3 sequence is 14 residues long. The V and J ends lost 4 bases and 0 bases respectively, with 9 bases between them. CDR3 sequence reads: CASSPSVVNTEAFF. The CDR3 DNA reads TGCGCCAGCAGCCCCTCGGTTGTGAACACTGAAGCTTTCTTT.

CDR3 region: CASSYSKPWGRRQGEAFF. The CDR3 region has the DNA TGTGCCAGCAGTTACTCGAAACCCTGGGGTAGGAGACAGGGTGAAGCTTTCTTT. This chain uses TRBV6-2 or TRBV6-3 with TRBJ1-1, with TRBD1 matching 7 bases. The V and J ends lost 0 bases and 7 bases, in that order; junction bases with no gene match: 17. There are 18 residues in the CDR3. Germline CDR1 MNHEY, CDR2 SVGEGT.

The J gene is TRBJ1-2, the V gene TRBV6-2 or TRBV6-3; 11 positions match TRBD1. The CDR3 consists of 15 residues. The ends lost 4 bases at V and 9 bases at J; junction bases unmatched: 10. Per the germline V gene, CDR1 is MNHEY and CDR2 is SVGEGT. CDR3 bases: TGTGCCAGCAGTTCCGCAGCGGACAGGGGGCGAAGCTACACCTTC. It specifies CASSSAADRGRSYTF.

The chain recombines TRBV9 with TRBJ2-7, with D tentatively TRBD2 (5 bases). Germline values: CDR1 SGDLS, CDR2 YYNGEE. This CDR3 contains 14 residues. Trimming took 0 bases from V and 3 from J, leaving 10 bases between them. The CDR3 nucleotides are TGTGCCAGCAGCGTAGAACCCAGCGGCTACGAGCAGTACTTC. It yields the protein CASSVEPSGYEQYF. Variable domain in full (rest from reference TRBV9 and TRBJ2-7): DSGVTQTPKHLITATGQRVTLRCSPRSGDLSVYWYQQSLDQGLQFLIQYYNGEERAKGNILERFSAQQFPDLHSELNLSSLELGDSALYFCASSVEPSGYEQYFGPGTRLTVT.

This clone was seen a few times. The genes are TRBV28 and TRBJ2-7; the match to TRBD1 covers 7 bases. The V and J ends lost 2 bases and 3 bases, in that order; junction bases with no gene match: 13. The germline V gene has CDR1 MDHEN and CDR2 SYDVKM. This CDR3 region has 17 residues. CDR3 DNA sequence: TGTGCCAGCAGTTTAAAGGGGTGGGGACAGAATCTCTACGAGCAGTACTTC. This translates into CASSLKGWGQNLYEQYF.

CDR3 in amino acids: CASSSPMDTQYF. For the CDR3, the DNA is TGTGCCAGCAGCTCCCCTATGGATACGCAGTATTTT. V and J are TRBV7-9 and TRBJ2-3; unclear D gene. V was cut by 4 bases and J by 6 bases, with 8 bases left in between. The CDR3 loop spans 12 amino acids. Germline V gives CDR1 SEHNR, CDR2 FQNEAQ (reference sequence).

J is TRBJ2-2 and V is TRBV19, with 7 bases fitting TRBD1. The CDR3 extends over 15 amino acids. V lost 9 bases and J lost 5; bases outside the gene matches: 12. CDR1 is LNHDA and CDR2 is SQIVND in the germline V gene (reference sequence). CDR3 loop: CASRTRTGSTGELFF. In DNA, the CDR3 is TGTGCCAGCCGGACCAGGACAGGTTCAACCGGGGAGCTGTTTTTT.